This is a list of T cell receptor beta chains from one sample in a study of CD8+ T cells in alopecia areata. Assay used: immunoSEQ multiplex PCR; TCRdb lists only in-frame clones, some missing. The sample shows about 140,000 clones, about 88% of them seen only once. Material: CD8+ T cells sorted from blood, obtained at week 4, from a patient treated with tofacitinib. Receptors were obtained from a human donor with alopecia areata. Each CDR3 is given with its conserved first and last residue. The D gene is left open where the match is weak. Clone size is shown for a subset of rows, as once, few, many or a class of expanded clone.

d_gene,abundance,j_gene,v_gene,CDR3aa,CDR3nt
TRBD2,.,TRBJ2-7,TRBV15,CATSRASPSGRDEQYF,TGTGCCACCAGCAGAGCCAGTCCTAGCGGGAGGGACGAGCAGTACTTC
TRBD2,.,TRBJ2-1,TRBV29-1,CSVEGLAGETYNEQFF,TGCAGCGTTGAAGGACTAGCGGGGGAGACCTACAATGAGCAGTTCTTC
.,.,TRBJ1-5,TRBV27,CASSSLSGNQPQHF,TGTGCCAGCAGTTCCCTTAGTGGCAATCAGCCCCAGCATTTT
.,.,TRBJ1-1,TRBV6-5,CASSYGGAFTEAFF,TGTGCCAGCAGTTACGGGGGGGCTTTCACTGAAGCTTTCTTT
.,.,TRBJ2-1,TRBV5-7,CASSLEMGVGNEQFF,TGTGCCAGCAGCTTGGAGATGGGGGTGGGCAATGAGCAGTTCTTC
.,.,TRBJ2-5,TRBV25-1,CASSGTKETQYF,TGTGCCAGCAGTGGGACAAAAGAGACCCAGTACTTC
.,.,TRBJ1-1,TRBV27,CASSVDGAMNTEAFF,TGTGCCAGCAGTGTGGACGGGGCCATGAACACTGAAGCTTTCTTT
TRBD1,.,TRBJ2-5,TRBV27,CASSNTGGRGETQYF,TGTGCCAGCAGCAATACAGGGGGCCGGGGAGAGACCCAGTACTTC
.,.,TRBJ2-2,TRBV6-5,CASSYGTPTGELFF,TGTGCCAGCAGTTACGGGACTCCCACCGGGGAGCTGTTTTTT
.,.,TRBJ2-3,TRBV7-3,CASSLTGSSTDTQYF,TGTGCCAGCAGCTTAACGGGGAGTAGCACAGATACGCAGTATTTT
.,.,TRBJ1-1,TRBV4-1,CASSPEAGDRTEAFF,TGCGCCAGCAGCCCCGAGGCGGGGGATAGGACTGAAGCTTTCTTT
.,.,TRBJ2-1,TRBV7-3,CASSLEVGRSYNEQFF,TGTGCCAGCAGCTTGGAGGTGGGGAGGTCCTACAATGAGCAGTTCTTC
.,few,TRBJ2-7,TRBV4-1,CASSQGVGGIDYEQYF,TGCGCCAGCAGCCAAGGAGTCGGGGGAATCGATTACGAGCAGTACTTC
.,once,TRBJ2-5,TRBV5-4,CASSLVEGAQETQYF,TGTGCCAGCAGCTTAGTTGAAGGGGCCCAAGAGACCCAGTACTTC
.,.,TRBJ2-7,TRBV6-5,CASRAGKAYEQYF,TGTGCCAGCAGGGCAGGGAAAGCCTACGAGCAGTACTTC
.,once,TRBJ2-3,TRBV4-1,CASKRGASTDTQYF,TGCGCCAGCAAACGGGGGGCAAGCACAGATACGCAGTATTTT
.,.,TRBJ1-5,TRBV4-1,CASSQGAGGQPQHF,TGCGCCAGCAGCCAAGGCGCCGGCGGTCAGCCCCAGCATTTT
.,.,TRBJ2-5,TRBV10-2,CASSPTDQETQYF,TGCGCCAGCAGCCCGACTGATCAAGAGACCCAGTACTTC
.,.,TRBJ2-2,TRBV7-9,CASSGRKLSNTGELFF,TGTGCCAGCAGCGGCAGAAAACTTTCGAACACCGGGGAGCTGTTTTTT
.,.,TRBJ2-2,TRBV7-9,CASSSGELFF,TGTGCCAGCAGCTCCGGGGAGCTGTTTTTT
TRBD2,few,TRBJ2-1,TRBV29-1,CSVEGLAGKYNEQFF,TGCAGCGTTGAGGGATTAGCGGGCAAATACAATGAGCAGTTCTTC
TRBD2,.,TRBJ2-1,TRBV29-1,CSVVSLAGALYNEQFF,TGCAGCGTTGTCTCGCTAGCGGGGGCCCTCTACAATGAGCAGTTCTTC